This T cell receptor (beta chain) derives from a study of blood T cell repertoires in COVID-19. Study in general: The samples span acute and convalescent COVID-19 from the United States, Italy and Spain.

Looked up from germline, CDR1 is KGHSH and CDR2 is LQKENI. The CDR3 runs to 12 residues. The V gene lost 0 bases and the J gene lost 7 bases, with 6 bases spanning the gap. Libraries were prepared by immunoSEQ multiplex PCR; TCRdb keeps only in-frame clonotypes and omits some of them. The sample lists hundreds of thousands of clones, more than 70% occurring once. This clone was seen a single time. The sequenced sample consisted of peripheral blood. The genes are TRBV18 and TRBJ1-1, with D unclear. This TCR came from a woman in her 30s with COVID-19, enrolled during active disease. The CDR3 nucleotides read TGTGCCAGCTCACCACCCAGTCTTGAAGCTTTCTTT. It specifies CASSPPSLEAFF.